Presented here are 19 T cell receptor beta chains from one specimen sequenced in a study of Ad26.COV2.S vaccination and SARS-CoV-2 variants (dated by TCRdb to the early 2020s). This sample's treatment or condition label indicates: approximately 18 received Ad26.COV2.S at low or high dose, single or two shots; 5 received placebo; per-sample allocation not given. For vaccine and placebo recipients, the sequenced repertoires came from samples collected on day 63 after the first injection. The library came from the immunoSEQ multiplex PCR assay. TCRdb carries this immuneACCESS record with in-frame sequences only. Its versions omit some clonotypes, under half of them owing to an unresolved V gene in the studies checked, with the rest unexplained. The sample contains approximately 300,000 clones, 85% of them found a single time. 2% to 2.5% of the sample lies in the top ten. The specimen was peripheral blood, collected in a trial of Ad26.COV2.S vaccine versus placebo. These receptors came from a person between 18 and 60 years old who received the Ad26.COV2.S COVID-19 vaccine or a placebo.

This sequence joins TRBV4-2 and TRBJ2-7; D tentatively reads TRBD1 or TRBD2 (5 bases each). V was clipped by 4 bases and J by 4 bases, with 14 bases between them. There are 14 residues in the CDR3. Germline assignment: CDR1 LGHNA and CDR2 YNFKEQ. The CDR3 DNA sequence: TGTGCCAGCAGCCCACGGGACGGACCTTACGAGCAGTACTTC. Its protein is CASSPRDGPYEQYF.

The chain combines TRBV15 with TRBJ2-6; D is unclear. Between the trimmed V and J ends, which lost 7 bases and 0 bases, there was a span of 4 bases. Germline V gene lookup returns CDR1 LNHNV and CDR2 YYDKDF (reference sequence). The CDR3 consists of 13 residues. The CDR3 DNA reads TGTGCCACCATGGGCTCTGGGGCCAACGTCCTGACTTTC. It specifies CATMGSGANVLTF.

This sequence joins TRBV11-1 and TRBJ1-2; maybe TRBD1 (5 bases). Germline CDR1 is SGHAT and CDR2 is FQDESV (reference sequence). This CDR3 contains 14 residues. V shed 2 bases and J shed 5 bases, with 12 bases lying between them. For the CDR3, the DNA is TGTGCCAGCAGCTTAACAGGCGAGCCATATGGCTACACCTTC. It codes for CASSLTGEPYGYTF.

The J gene is TRBJ2-7, the V gene TRBV2, with D possibly TRBD1 on 6 matching bases. The CDR3 has 13 amino acids. CDR1 and CDR2 (germline): SNHLY, FYNNEI. The V end lost 7 bases, the J end lost 0 bases, and 10 bases lay between the germline ends. The CDR3: CASTGTHSYEQYF. As DNA, the CDR3 is TGTGCCAGCACCGGGACACACTCCTACGAGCAGTACTTC. Full variable domain (outside the CDR3, taken from reference TRBV2 and TRBJ2-7): EPEVTQTPSHQVTQMGQEVILRCVPISNHLYFYWYRQILGQKVEFLVSFYNNEISEKSEIFDDQFSVERPDGSNFTLKIRSTKLEDSAMYFCASTGTHSYEQYFGPGTRLTVT.

The CDR3 bases are TGTGCCAGCAGCCAAGTGTGGACAGGGGACAATGAGCAGTTCTTC. Translating gives CASSQVWTGDNEQFF. The rearrangement joins TRBV3-1 (or the pseudogene TRBV3-2) to TRBJ2-1, with 9 bases aligning to TRBD1. Germline loops: CDR1 LGHDT, CDR2 YNNKEL (reference sequence). The CDR3 contains 15 residues. V was clipped by 1 base and J by 5 bases; unmatched bases: 3.

The chain recombines TRBV5-1 with TRBJ2-1; TRBD2 agrees at 11 bases. The CDR3 runs to 14 residues. Germline V gene data show CDR1 as SGHRS and CDR2 as YFSETQ. Trimming cost V 7 bases and J 9 bases; bases outside gene matches: 9. This CDR3 reads CASALSGGAIEQFF. As DNA, the CDR3 is TGCGCCAGCGCCCTTAGCGGGGGGGCGATTGAGCAGTTCTTC. The full variable domain, in which reference TRBV5-1 and TRBJ2-1 provide the parts outside the CDR3, is KAGVTQTPRYLIKTRGQQVTLSCSPISGHRSVSWYQQTPGQGLQFLFEYFSETQRNKGNFPGRFSGRQFSNSRSEMNVSTLELGDSALYLCASALSGGAIEQFFGPGTRLTVL.

The chain joins TRBV3-1 (or the pseudogene TRBV3-2) to TRBJ2-3; D not certain. The CDR3 runs to 13 residues. V was clipped by 1 base and J by 5 bases, with 7 bases between them. The V gene's germline CDR1 is LGHDT and CDR2 YNNKEL (reference sequence). The CDR3 nucleotides read TGTGCCAGCAGCCAAGGGTCAATAGATACGCAGTATTTT. It translates to CASSQGSIDTQYF.

The rearrangement joins TRBV4-1 to TRBJ2-3; 12 nucleotides align to TRBD2. Germline CDR1 is MGHRA and CDR2 is YSYEKL. Trimming cost V 5 bases and J 5 bases; bases outside gene matches: 11. This CDR3 contains 17 residues. In DNA form, the CDR3 reads TGCGCCAGCAGCTCACAGGTGATACTAGCGGGGGGAGATACGCAGTATTTT. Translated, it gives CASSSQVILAGGDTQYF.

The rearrangement uses TRBV28 and TRBJ2-7; D assignment may be TRBD1 or TRBD2 (5 bases each). Germline CDR1 reads MDHEN; CDR2 reads SYDVKM. V was pared by 6 bases and J by 0 bases, with 12 bases between. This CDR3 is 14 amino acids long. The CDR3 nucleotides are TGTGCCAGCAGATCGTCCGGGGCCTCCTACGAGCAGTACTTC. This sequence encodes CASRSSGASYEQYF.

The rearrangement uses TRBV6-5 and TRBJ1-3, with D unresolved. Deletions cut 6 bases from V and 1 base from J, with 10 bases between. From germline, CDR1 is MNHEY and CDR2 SVGAGI. This CDR3 has 14 amino acids. The CDR3 DNA reads as TGTGCCAGCAGATACGGGGTTTCTGGAAACACCATATATTTT. This gives the protein CASRYGVSGNTIYF.

This chain connects TRBV19 to TRBJ2-3, with 7 bases lining up with TRBD2. Per the germline V gene, CDR1 is LNHDA and CDR2 is SQIVND (reference sequence). The CDR3 has 14 amino acids. The junction had 6 bases not matched to a gene; V was cut back by 8 bases and J by 1 base. The CDR3 DNA reads TGTGCCAGTGGCACCCGGGGGGGCACAGATACGCAGTATTTT. Its translation is CASGTRGGTDTQYF.

V and J are TRBV5-1 and TRBJ2-3; the match to TRBD2 covers 9 bases. This CDR3 has 15 residues. Per the germline V gene, CDR1 is SGHRS and CDR2 is YFSETQ. With V trimmed by 5 bases and J by 5 bases, 9 bases remained unmatched. CDR3 bases: TGCGCCAGCAGAGTCAGCGGGGGGATCGGAGATACGCAGTATTTT. It specifies CASRVSGGIGDTQYF.

The chain recombines TRBV6-1 with TRBJ1-2, with TRBD1 matching over 7 bases. CDR3 size: 15 residues. The germline V gene has CDR1 MNHNS and CDR2 SASEGT. V gave up 2 bases and J gave up 1 base; unmatched junction bases: 4. Here the CDR3 reads CASSEWDSLNYGYTF. The DNA of the CDR3 is TGTGCCAGCAGTGAATGGGACAGCCTTAACTATGGCTACACCTTC.

The chain carries TRBV6-5 and TRBJ1-4, with D tentatively TRBD1 (6 bases). The CDR3 has 14 amino acids. The germline CDR1 and CDR2 sequences are MNHEY and SVGAGI. The V and J ends lost 4 bases and 11 bases respectively, with 17 bases between them. This CDR3 reads CASSLYPGGAKLFF. The CDR3 nucleotides are TGTGCCAGCAGTTTATATCCGGGGGGGGCGAAACTGTTTTTT.

The chain links TRBV30 to TRBJ2-6; 7 nucleotides line up with TRBD1. Losses at the gene ends were 1 base for V and 13 bases for J; bases not matched to a gene: 4. This CDR3 spans 12 amino acids. CDR1 GTSNPN and CDR2 SVGIG come from the germline V gene (reference sequence). The CDR3, as DNA: TGTGCCTGGAGTGCCTCGGACAGGGTCCTGACTTTC. Translation gives CAWSASDRVLTF. Based on the CDR3 plus reference TRBV30 and TRBJ2-6, the full variable domain is SQTIHQWPATLVQPVGSPLSLECTVEGTSNPNLYWYRQAAGRGLQLLFYSVGIGQISSEVPQNLSASRPQDRQFILSSKKLLLSDSGFYLCAWSASDRVLTFGAGSRLTVL.

The CDR3 DNA reads TGCGCCAGCAGCCCGGACAGTCCCTACGAGCAGTACTTC. It specifies CASSPDSPYEQYF. V usage is TRBV5-1 and J usage is TRBJ2-7; maybe TRBD1 (6 bases). Trimming stripped 4 bases from V and 2 bases from J, with 10 bases between. This CDR3 is built from 13 residues. Germline V gene data show CDR1 as SGHRS and CDR2 as YFSETQ.

This sequence joins TRBV15 and TRBJ1-1, with TRBD1 as a possible D gene (5 bases). Trimming pared 8 bases from V and 7 bases from J, leaving 20 bases between. Germline assignment: CDR1 LNHNV and CDR2 YYDKDF (reference sequence). The CDR3 runs to 14 residues. As DNA, the CDR3 is TGTGCCACCTCCACCGGGACTAGGCCAGATGAAGCTTTCTTT. Its protein product is CATSTGTRPDEAFF.

Of note for this clone: Other DNA sequences in this sample translate to the same CDR3. This sequence joins TRBV19 and TRBJ2-7; a possible D gene is TRBD2 (6 bases). V was cut by 9 bases and J by 0 bases, with 12 bases left in between. Looked up from germline, CDR1 is LNHDA and CDR2 is SQIVND (reference sequence). The CDR3 consists of 13 residues. CDR3 DNA: TGTGCCAGCCGGGACGGGAGCTCCTACGAGCAGTACTTC. Translated, it gives CASRDGSSYEQYF.

In this sample, this clone turned up once. J is TRBJ2-7 and V is TRBV5-1; either TRBD1 or TRBD2 may fit D (5 bases each). The ends were cut back, 0 bases at V and 2 bases at J, with 15 bases in the middle. Germline V lookup: CDR1 SGHRS, CDR2 YFSETQ. There are 16 residues in the CDR3. DNA for the CDR3: TGCGCCAGCAGCTTGGCCACGGGGCCCGGACCCTACGAGCAGTACTTC. It encodes CASSLATGPGPYEQYF.